These T cell receptor beta chains were read from a single sample in a study of T cells in Graves' hyperthyroidism and ophthalmopathy. TCRdb re-analysed the multiplex PCR reads in MiXCR, keeping a single row per CDR3 protein. The repertoire holds 530,000 or so distinct CDR3 sequences, with roughly 18% as singletons. Sequenced input: blood. These receptors all stem from a woman younger than 30 with Graves' ophthalmopathy. Both conserved end residues are part of each CDR3. A D gene is named only where the DNA matches it firmly. Rows may omit the clone size; those that give it use once, few, many or a size class.

>TRBJ2-1|.|many|TRBV27
TGTGCCAGCAGTTTACTTGCAGGAATCTCCTACAATGAGCAGTTCTTC
CASSLLAGISYNEQFF
>TRBJ2-2|.|.|TRBV5-1
TGCGCCAGCAGCTTGGCAGGAGGAGGGAACACCGGGGAGCTGTTTTTT
CASSLAGGGNTGELFF
>TRBJ1-2|.|few|TRBV6-1
TGTGCCAGCAGGCCCGGAGGTAACTATGGCTACACCTTC
CASRPGGNYGYTF
>TRBJ1-1|TRBD1|.|TRBV28
TGTGCCAGCAGTTTTAACGCAGGGGGGGATGAAGCTTTCTTT
CASSFNAGGDEAFF
>TRBJ2-3|TRBD1|once|TRBV5-1
TGCGCCAGCAGCGGGGGACAGAGGAATATTTGGACAGATACGCAGTATTTT
CASSGGQRNIWTDTQYF
>TRBJ2-7|.|many|TRBV20-1
TGCAGTGCTGGGGTCGACAGCCCCTCCTACGAGCAGTACTTC
CSAGVDSPSYEQYF
>TRBJ2-5|.|many|TRBV6-2/TRBV6-3
TGTGCCAGCAACAAAGCCAATCGTTTCCAAGAGACCCAGTACTTC
CASNKANRFQETQYF
>TRBJ2-7|.|few|TRBV25-1
TGTGCCAGCAGTTTAGGCGCCTTTGAGTACGAGCAGTACTTC
CASSLGAFEYEQYF
>TRBJ2-3|TRBD1|many|TRBV7-9
TGTGCCAGCGGTCGACAGGGTATCACAGATACGCAGTATTTT
CASGRQGITDTQYF
>TRBJ2-7|TRBD1|.|TRBV20-1
TGCAGTGCTAGATATTCCGGGGACAGGAAGAGTGACGAGCAGTACTTC
CSARYSGDRKSDEQYF
>TRBJ2-1|.|.|TRBV6-2/TRBV6-3
TGTGCCAGCAGTTACTCGAAGAGAGGGAGGAGTAACAATGAGCAGTTCTTC
CASSYSKRGRSNNEQFF
>TRBJ2-7|TRBD2|many|TRBV20-1
TGCAGTGCGACCTCGGGGGGACTAGTAACCTACGAGCAGTACTTC
CSATSGGLVTYEQYF
>TRBJ1-2|.|few|TRBV20-1
TGCAGTGCTAGATGGATCGGGAACTATGGCTACACCTTC
CSARWIGNYGYTF
>TRBJ1-6|.|.|TRBV6-1
TGTGCCAGCAGTGAAGAAAGGGGCATGCCACCCCTCCACTTT
CASSEERGMPPLHF
>TRBJ2-6|.|.|TRBV7-9
TGTGCCAGCAGCTTAGACTTGACAGCAGCCCTTAGAGCTGGGGCCAACGTCCTGACTTTC
CASSLDLTAALRAGANVLTF
>TRBJ1-4|TRBD1|.|TRBV15
TGTGCCACCAGCAGAGTGACAGGGGGGGAAAAACTGTTTTTT
CATSRVTGGEKLFF
>TRBJ2-2|.|.|TRBV28
TGTGCCATCACGGACGAACGCCGTTCCGGGGAGCTGTTTTTT
CAITDERRSGELFF
>TRBJ2-7|TRBD2|few|TRBV27
TGTGCCAGCTGGCCCTCGGGGGGGAACGAGCAGTACTTC
CASWPSGGNEQYF
>TRBJ2-7|.|few|TRBV20-1
TGCAGTGCTAGGAGTGAGGGGGGGCTCTTCGAGCAGTACTTC
CSARSEGGLFEQYF
>TRBJ1-4|.|.|TRBV10-3
TGTGCCATCAGTGAGTCTGGCAGGGGAAGCGGAAATGAAAAACTGTTTTTT
CAISESGRGSGNEKLFF
>TRBJ2-1|.|few|TRBV20-1
TGCAGTGCTAGAGCTGTAGACGGGACTGGCAGTTGGCGGCAGTTCTTC
CSARAVDGTGSWRQFF
>TRBJ2-3|TRBD2|.|TRBV5-6
TGTGCCAGCAGCTTGGATACTAGCGGGGACAGCACAGATACGCAGTATTTT
CASSLDTSGDSTDTQYF
>TRBJ1-5|.|few|TRBV2
TGTGCCAGCAGCCGGGACAATAGCAATCAGCCCCAGCATTTT
CASSRDNSNQPQHF
>TRBJ2-5|TRBD2|.|TRBV7-7
TGTGCTAGCAGCCCACTAGCGGGGAAGGAGACCCAGTACTTC
CASSPLAGKETQYF
>TRBJ1-1|TRBD1|many|TRBV30
TGTGCCTGGAGAGGGGGACAGATGAACACTGAAGCTTTCTTT
CAWRGGQMNTEAFF
>TRBJ2-3|.|many|TRBV7-3
TGTGCCAGCAGCTTAACGGCGGGAACCACAGATACGCAGTATTTT
CASSLTAGTTDTQYF
>TRBJ2-3|.|many|TRBV12-3/TRBV12-4
TGTGCCAGCAGTTCGCGGGACATTATCCGCACAGATACGCAGTATTTT
CASSSRDIIRTDTQYF
>TRBJ1-3|.|.|TRBV19
TGTGCCAGTAGTCCAGGACAGACCTCTGGAAACACCATATATTTT
CASSPGQTSGNTIYF
>TRBJ1-1|.|.|TRBV19
TGTGCCAGCGGACGAGGGGGTGATACTGAAGCTTTCTTT
CASGRGGDTEAFF
>TRBJ1-6|.|.|TRBV6-1
TGTGCCAGCAGAACCGGGACGGGGGATTCACCCCTCCACTTT
CASRTGTGDSPLHF
>TRBJ2-3|TRBD2|many|TRBV6-4
TGTGCCAGCAGTGACTCGCGGGGGGGAGATACGCAGTATTTT
CASSDSRGGDTQYF
>TRBJ2-3|TRBD2|once|TRBV20-1
TGCAGTGCTGGTCCCCCGGCTAGCGGGGGGGGCACAGATACGCAGTATTTT
CSAGPPASGGGTDTQYF
>TRBJ2-1|.|many|TRBV7-9
TGTGCCAGCAGCTCGCCGACCACCAGCTCCTACAATGAGCAGTTCTTC
CASSSPTTSSYNEQFF
>TRBJ1-2|.|.|TRBV6-1
TGTGCCAGCAGTCGCGGGTATGGCTATACCTTC
CASSRGYGYTF
>TRBJ2-3|TRBD2|.|TRBV20-1
TGCAGTGCGCCCTCCACTAGCGGGAGAGTAACAGATACGCAGTATTTT
CSAPSTSGRVTDTQYF
>TRBJ2-7|TRBD1|many|TRBV7-8
TGTGCCAGCAGCTTAAAGGGCGGACAGGGAACGTACGAGCAGTACTTC
CASSLKGGQGTYEQYF
>TRBJ2-7|.|many|TRBV5-1
TGCGCCAGCAGCACGGGTTCCGCTAGCTCCTACGAGCAGTACTTC
CASSTGSASSYEQYF
>TRBJ1-3|TRBD1|few|TRBV7-9
TGTGCCAGCAGCCAAGGACAGGGGGGAAACACCATATATTTT
CASSQGQGGNTIYF
>TRBJ2-7|TRBD2|many|TRBV6-2/TRBV6-3
TGTGCCAGCAGTTCGCTACCCAACCCTAGCGGGATCTCCTACGAGCAGTACTTC
CASSSLPNPSGISYEQYF
>TRBJ1-2|.|many|TRBV3-1
TGTGCCAGCAGCCAAGGGAACCGAGCTGGCTACACCTTC
CASSQGNRAGYTF
>TRBJ2-7|.|many|TRBV4-3
TGCGCCAGCAGCCAAGATAGGGAGCCCACCTACGAGCAGTACTTC
CASSQDREPTYEQYF
>TRBJ2-7|TRBD1|.|TRBV6-5
TGTGCCAGCAGTTCAGACAGGGCGCTCTACGAGCAGTACTTC
CASSSDRALYEQYF
>TRBJ1-1|TRBD1|.|TRBV29-1
TGCAGCGTTGAACCGACAGGGAGAGGCACTGAAGCTTTCTTT
CSVEPTGRGTEAFF
>TRBJ1-5|.|many|TRBV5-1
TGCGCCAGCAGCTTGGATGGACGTCACAATCAGCCCCAGCATTTT
CASSLDGRHNQPQHF
>TRBJ1-4|TRBD1|few|TRBV15
TGTGCCACCAGCAGAGAGACGACAGGGAGAGAAGAAAAACTGTTTTTT
CATSRETTGREEKLFF
>TRBJ2-3|.|.|TRBV4-1
TGCGCCAGCAGCCAAGAGGGGGGAGACACAGATACGCAGTATTTT
CASSQEGGDTDTQYF
>TRBJ2-7|TRBD2|.|TRBV7-2
TGTGCCAGCAGCTTAGGCGGACTAGCGGGAGTTAACTCCCTCTCCTACGAGCAGTACTTC
CASSLGGLAGVNSLSYEQYF
>TRBJ2-5|TRBD1|many|TRBV10-3
TGTGCCATCAGTGGGGCGGCATGGGCCGACAGGGGGCGAGGAGCCGAGACCCAGTACTTC
CAISGAAWADRGRGAETQYF
>TRBJ1-5|.|.|TRBV19
TGTGTTGGTCCGTACACAGTTAGTAGCAGCAATCAGCCCCAGCATTTT
CVGPYTVSSSNQPQHF
>TRBJ1-5|.|many|TRBV12-3/TRBV12-4
TGTGCCAGCATGTCACCGGGACGGGGACAGCCCCAGCATTTT
CASMSPGRGQPQHF
>TRBJ1-4|.|.|TRBV6-1
TGTGCCAGCAGTCGGGACCTCTCCAATGAAAAACTGTTTTTT
CASSRDLSNEKLFF
>TRBJ1-2|TRBD1|many|TRBV3-1
TGTGCCAGCAGCTCCCGACAGGGCTGGGGCTACACCTTC
CASSSRQGWGYTF
>TRBJ1-1|.|many|TRBV4-2
TGTGCCAGCAGCCAAGGGGCCAGGGGAAGGAACACTGAAGCTTTCTTT
CASSQGARGRNTEAFF
>TRBJ2-1|.|few|TRBV29-1
TGCAGCGTCCAAGGAGCTGCAAGCTCCTACAATGAGCAGTTCTTC
CSVQGAASSYNEQFF
>TRBJ1-5|.|.|TRBV20-1
TGCAGTGCTAGAGTGGGCGGGATTAGCAGTCAGCCCCAGCATTTT
CSARVGGISSQPQHF
>TRBJ1-1|TRBD1|many|TRBV28
TGTGCCAGCAGTCAGACAGGGGGCCCTGAAGCTTTCTTT
CASSQTGGPEAFF
>TRBJ2-1|.|.|TRBV4-1
TGCGCCAGCAGCCAAGAACCAGGGATGGATGAGCAGTTCTTC
CASSQEPGMDEQFF
>TRBJ2-3|.|many|TRBV6-1
TGTGCCAGCAGTAGAGCGGGTTCAACCACAGATACGCAGTATTTT
CASSRAGSTTDTQYF
>TRBJ2-6|TRBD1|.|TRBV3-1
TGTGCCAGCAGCGTAGAGGGGACAGACTACTCTGGGGCCAACGTCCTGACTTTC
CASSVEGTDYSGANVLTF